These T cell receptor beta chains were read from a single sample in a study of blood T cell repertoires in COVID-19. Sequencing was performed with immunoSEQ multiplex PCR; in TCRdb, only in-frame clones are kept and a portion is missing. The sample lists under 200,000 clones, less than 80% occurring once. Sequencing was carried out using PBMCs or T cells enriched from blood (not recorded which). The receptors come from a woman in her 70s in a cohort exposed to, infected with or recovered from COVID-19 (not recorded which). Both conserved end residues are part of each CDR3. The D gene is left open where the match is weak. Size is stated for part of the rows, as once, few or many counts, or as a class when the clone is expanded.

d_call,v_call,j_call,clone_size,cdr3_nt,cdr3_aa
TRBD2,TRBV7-9,TRBJ2-5,once,TGTGCCAGCAGCCCCGGCGGGAGGGCAGGAGAGACCCAGTACTTC,CASSPGGRAGETQYF
-,TRBV16,TRBJ2-1,-,TGTGCCAGCAGCGTACAGGGATCCCTCAATGAGCAGTTCTTC,CASSVQGSLNEQFF
TRBD2,TRBV28,TRBJ2-1,many,TGTGCCAGCAGTCACACTAGCGGGGTCTACAATGAGCAGTTCTTC,CASSHTSGVYNEQFF
TRBD2,TRBV28,TRBJ2-1,-,TGTGCCAGCAGTATCTTAGCGGGAGGGAACAATGAGCAGTTCTTC,CASSILAGGNNEQFF
TRBD2,TRBV28,TRBJ2-3,-,TGTGCCAGCAGTCTAGCGGGAGGACCAGATACGCAGTATTTT,CASSLAGGPDTQYF
-,TRBV2,TRBJ1-2,-,TGTGCCAGCAGTGATCCCTACTACAGGGATGCCTATGGCTACACCTTC,CASSDPYYRDAYGYTF
TRBD2,TRBV28,TRBJ2-7,-,TGTGCCAGCAGTCCTAGCGGGAGGTACGAGCAGTACTTC,CASSPSGRYEQYF
TRBD1,TRBV14,TRBJ2-2,-,TGTGCCAGCAGCCACCTCGGACAGGGTATCACCGGGGAGCTGTTTTTT,CASSHLGQGITGELFF
TRBD2,TRBV5-6,TRBJ2-7,-,TGTGCCAGCAGCTTGTCAAGGCGGGAGGCCTACGAGCAGTACTTC,CASSLSRREAYEQYF
-,TRBV5-5,TRBJ2-3,-,TGTGCCAGCAGCGGCAGGGCTAGCACAGATACGCAGTATTTT,CASSGRASTDTQYF
-,TRBV7-2,TRBJ2-5,-,TGTGCCAGCAGCTTAGTCCCAGCGGGAGAGACCCAGTACTTC,CASSLVPAGETQYF
TRBD2,TRBV5-1,TRBJ2-1,many,TGCGCCAGCAGCATCGGGACTACGAGTGAGCAGTTCTTC,CASSIGTTSEQFF
-,TRBV28,TRBJ2-7,-,TGTGCCAGCAGTTTATATCGTTTTGGCAGGGGCTACGAGCAGTACTTC,CASSLYRFGRGYEQYF
-,TRBV3-1/TRBV3-2,TRBJ2-3,-,TGTGCCAGCAGGCCCTCGGAGGGACATACGCAGTATTTT,CASRPSEGHTQYF
TRBD2,TRBV11-3,TRBJ2-1,-,TGTGCCAGCAGCTTAGGCCTTGAGCGGGACTCCTACAATGAGCAGTTCTTC,CASSLGLERDSYNEQFF
-,TRBV5-1,TRBJ2-1,-,TGCGCCAGCAGCTTGGTCTCCAATGAGCAGTTCTTC,CASSLVSNEQFF
-,TRBV5-4,TRBJ2-5,-,TGTGCCAGCAGCACAACGGGGGGCGAAGAGACCCAGTACTTC,CASSTTGGEETQYF
TRBD2,TRBV7-2,TRBJ2-7,-,TGTGCCAGCAGCTTAGTATTAGCGGGAGGGTTAGGCGAGCAGTACTTC,CASSLVLAGGLGEQYF
-,TRBV2,TRBJ1-1,-,TGTGCCGGCTCATCCCTCCGATTGAACACTGAAGCTTTCTTT,CAGSSLRLNTEAFF
-,TRBV4-1,TRBJ2-3,-,TGCGCCAGCAGTCACAGGGACCGAGGGGGCACAGATACGCAGTATTTT,CASSHRDRGGTDTQYF
TRBD2,TRBV19,TRBJ2-1,-,TGTGCCAGTAGTATGACGACTAGCGGGATCAATGAGCAGTTCTTC,CASSMTTSGINEQFF
-,TRBV19,TRBJ1-1,-,TGTGCCAGTAGTATAACTCAGGTTTGGAACACTGAAGCTTTCTTT,CASSITQVWNTEAFF
TRBD2,TRBV5-6,TRBJ2-7,-,TGTGCCAGCAGCTTGGAGCTAGCGGGAATAGGCGAGCAGTACTTC,CASSLELAGIGEQYF
-,TRBV16,TRBJ1-2,-,TGTGCCAGCAGCCAAGTTCGCGGGTTCGGGGTTTACACCTTC,CASSQVRGFGVYTF
TRBD1,TRBV5-1,TRBJ1-1,once,TGCGCCAGCAGTAGGCAGGGGGCGGAGACTGAAGCTTTCTTT,CASSRQGAETEAFF
-,TRBV7-2,TRBJ1-2,-,TGTGCCAGCAGCTTGACGGCGGGGGGCTACACCTTC,CASSLTAGGYTF
-,TRBV28,TRBJ1-1,-,TGTGCCAGCAGTTGGGCGGGGGCAGGAACTGAAGCTTTCTTT,CASSWAGAGTEAFF
TRBD2,TRBV18,TRBJ2-2,-,TGTGCCAGCTCACCACCGTCGGGAGGGCCCACCGGGGAGCTGTTTTTT,CASSPPSGGPTGELFF
-,TRBV3-1/TRBV3-2,TRBJ1-2,once,TGTGCCAGCAGCCAAGATTTACAGGGCAATCGAATATATGGCTACACCTTC,CASSQDLQGNRIYGYTF
-,TRBV5-1,TRBJ2-1,few,TGCGCCAGCAGCTTGGCCCGGAGGGACAATGAGCAGTTCTTC,CASSLARRDNEQFF
-,TRBV7-8,TRBJ1-4,-,TGTGCCAGCAGCTTAGGAGGTTTCGGGTCTGGGGAAAAACTGTTTTTT,CASSLGGFGSGEKLFF
TRBD1,TRBV19,TRBJ1-5,-,TGTGCCAGTAGTCAGGGACAGGAGGATCAGCCCCAGCATTTT,CASSQGQEDQPQHF
TRBD1,TRBV18,TRBJ1-1,once,TGTGCCAGCTCACCAGGGACAGTCTCGAACACTGAAGCTTTCTTT,CASSPGTVSNTEAFF
TRBD2,TRBV19,TRBJ2-1,-,TGTGCCAGTAGTATAGTGGGACTAGCGGGATATAGAGACAATGAGCAGTTCTTC,CASSIVGLAGYRDNEQFF
TRBD1,TRBV24-1,TRBJ1-5,-,TGTGCCACCAGTGGGGGCTGGGGACAGCAGCCCCAGCATTTT,CATSGGWGQQPQHF
-,TRBV7-2,TRBJ2-7,-,TGTGCCAGCAGCTTTAGGGGGGGAGACGAGCAGTACTTC,CASSFRGGDEQYF
TRBD2,TRBV18,TRBJ2-1,-,TGTGCCAGCTCACCACTTCCGGGAGGGGGGAATGAGCAGTTCTTC,CASSPLPGGGNEQFF
-,TRBV28,TRBJ2-7,-,TGTGCCAGCAGTTTAATCAGGGACGAGCAGTACTTC,CASSLIRDEQYF
-,TRBV5-1,TRBJ1-6,-,TGCGCCAGCAGCTTTCTAGGGGCGAGTCTGAATTCACCCCTCCACTTT,CASSFLGASLNSPLHF
TRBD2,TRBV7-9,TRBJ2-1,-,TGTGCCAGCAGCCCCGTTGGACTAGCGGGAGGGCACAATGAGCAGTTCTTC,CASSPVGLAGGHNEQFF
TRBD1,TRBV6-5,TRBJ2-1,-,TGTGCCAGCAGTCGGACAGGGGGAGGCAATGAGCAGTTCTTC,CASSRTGGGNEQFF
-,TRBV6-5,TRBJ1-2,-,TGTGCCAGCCAGTCCTATGGCTACACCTTC,CASQSYGYTF
-,TRBV6-5,TRBJ1-6,-,TGTGCCAGCAGTTACACGCAGTTATATTCACCCCTCCACTTT,CASSYTQLYSPLHF
TRBD2,TRBV5-4,TRBJ2-3,-,TGTGCCAGCAGCATAGGGACTAGCGGAACCACAGATACGCAGTATTTT,CASSIGTSGTTDTQYF
TRBD1,TRBV28,TRBJ2-7,once,TGTGCCAGCAGTTTTATAACCCAGGGACAGAGCTCCTACGAGCAGTACTTC,CASSFITQGQSSYEQYF
-,TRBV11-3,TRBJ1-3,once,TGTGCCAGCAGCTTTCGGCGGCAGTTCTCTGGAAACACCATATATTTT,CASSFRRQFSGNTIYF
TRBD2,TRBV6-1,TRBJ2-7,few,TGTGCCAGCAGTGAAGCGCAGCGGGAGGCCTACGAGCAGTACTTC,CASSEAQREAYEQYF
TRBD1,TRBV28,TRBJ1-5,once,TGTGCCAGCAGGCTGGGACAGGGACTGTCCAATCAGCCCCAGCATTTT,CASRLGQGLSNQPQHF
-,TRBV18,TRBJ2-1,once,TGTGCCAGCGGTCAGGCCTACAATGAGCAGTTCTTC,CASGQAYNEQFF
TRBD1,TRBV5-4,TRBJ1-1,-,TGTGCCAGCAGCCTAACAGGGGAGGACACTGAAGCTTTCTTT,CASSLTGEDTEAFF
-,TRBV13,TRBJ2-1,-,TGTGCCAGCAGCAAACGGGAGAGCAATGAGCAGTTCTTC,CASSKRESNEQFF